This T cell receptor (beta chain) was obtained from a study of low-dose radiotherapy and immunotherapy resistance in tumors. As for the study in general: In Cohort 2, 1 Gy per fraction was delivered every two weeks, for a total of 13 Gy over 26 weeks. Patients took oral aspirin 300 mg daily for four cycles from cycle 1 day 1.

Time point specified: before trial treatment. Donors received nivolumab, ipilimumab, aspirin, low-dose cyclophosphamide and low-dose radiotherapy. The CDR3 consists of 14 residues. J lost 4 bases, V lost 6 bases, and 6 bases had no gene match. CDR1 and CDR2 (germline): ENHRY, SYGVKD. Alpha- and beta-chain coverage of first-strand cDNA came from TRAV- and TRBV-specific primers. It was with a constant-region primer and a V-primer adapter that TCRs were amplified over roughly 18 PCR cycles. One entry per CDR3 protein, called by TCRdb with MiXCR from the reads. Here the sample spans 35,000 to 50,000 distinct CDR3 sequences, 25% to 40% being singletons. This clonotype was seen a few times.

This specimen consisted of PBMCs, obtained before treatment. The chain joins TRBV10-3 to TRBJ2-1; 7 nucleotides align to TRBD2. This receptor was identified in a male donor with gallbladder cancer. This chain's CDR3 is CAISATSSYNEQFF. Written as DNA, the CDR3 is TGTGCCATCAGCGCGACTAGCAGTTACAATGAGCAGTTCTTC.